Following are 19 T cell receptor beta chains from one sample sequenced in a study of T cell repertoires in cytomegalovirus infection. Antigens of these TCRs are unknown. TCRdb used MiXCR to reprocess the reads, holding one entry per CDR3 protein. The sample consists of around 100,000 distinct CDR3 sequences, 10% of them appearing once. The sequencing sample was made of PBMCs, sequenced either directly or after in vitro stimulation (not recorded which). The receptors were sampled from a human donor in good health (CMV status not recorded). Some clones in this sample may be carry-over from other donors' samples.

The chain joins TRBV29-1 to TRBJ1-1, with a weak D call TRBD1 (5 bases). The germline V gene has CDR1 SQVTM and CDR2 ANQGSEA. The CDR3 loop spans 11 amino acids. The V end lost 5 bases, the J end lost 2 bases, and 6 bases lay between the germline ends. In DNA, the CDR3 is TGCAGCGTTAGGGACAACACTGAAGCTTTCTTT. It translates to CSVRDNTEAFF.

The CDR3 coding sequence is TGTGCCAGCAGCTTAGACAGTCCCGAGCAGTTCTTC. It is translated as CASSLDSPEQFF. This rearrangement joins TRBV11-3 to TRBJ2-1; no reliable D call. Trimming took off 0 bases at V and 10 bases at J, with 7 bases between the two ends. CDR1 and CDR2 from the germline V gene are SGHNT and YENEEA. There are 12 residues in the CDR3.

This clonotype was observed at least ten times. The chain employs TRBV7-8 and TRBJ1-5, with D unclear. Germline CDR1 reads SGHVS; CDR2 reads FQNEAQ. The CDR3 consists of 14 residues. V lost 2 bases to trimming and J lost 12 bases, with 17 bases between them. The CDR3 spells CASSLTRLRGLQHF. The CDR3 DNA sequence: TGTGCCAGCAGCTTAACTAGGTTAAGAGGGCTCCAGCATTTT.

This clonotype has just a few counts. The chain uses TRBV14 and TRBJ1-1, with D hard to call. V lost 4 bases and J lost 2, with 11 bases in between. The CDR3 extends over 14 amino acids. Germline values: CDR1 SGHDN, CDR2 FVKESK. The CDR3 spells CASSPLLYNTEAFF. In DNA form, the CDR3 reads TGTGCCAGCAGCCCTTTGCTGTATAACACTGAAGCTTTCTTT.

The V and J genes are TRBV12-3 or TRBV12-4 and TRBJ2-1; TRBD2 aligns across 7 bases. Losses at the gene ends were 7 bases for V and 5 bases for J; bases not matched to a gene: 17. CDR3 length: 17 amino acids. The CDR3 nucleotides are TGTGCCAGCACCAAGTCCCGCGGGAGCTGGGGGAACAATGAGCAGTTCTTC. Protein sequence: CASTKSRGSWGNNEQFF.

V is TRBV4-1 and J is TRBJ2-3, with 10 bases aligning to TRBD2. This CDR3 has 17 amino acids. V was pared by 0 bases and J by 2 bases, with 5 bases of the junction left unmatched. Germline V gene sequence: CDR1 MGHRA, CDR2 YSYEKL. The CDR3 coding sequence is TGCGCCAGCAGCCAAGATTCAGCGGGAGGGCCCACAGATACGCAGTATTTT. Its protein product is CASSQDSAGGPTDTQYF.

CDR3 sequence reads: CATSRASNQPQHF. CDR3 bases: TGTGCCACCAGCAGAGCAAGTAATCAGCCCCAGCATTTT. The chain recombines TRBV15 with TRBJ1-5; D is undetermined. CDR1 and CDR2 (germline): LNHNV, YYDKDF (reference sequence). V was clipped by 1 base and J by 4 bases, with 5 bases between them. The CDR3 is 13 amino acids.

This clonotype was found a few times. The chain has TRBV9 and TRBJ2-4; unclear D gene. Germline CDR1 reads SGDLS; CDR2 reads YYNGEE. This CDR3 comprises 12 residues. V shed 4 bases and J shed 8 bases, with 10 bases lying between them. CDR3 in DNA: TGTGCCAGCAGCCCGGAAGGAGACATTCAGTACTTC. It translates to CASSPEGDIQYF.

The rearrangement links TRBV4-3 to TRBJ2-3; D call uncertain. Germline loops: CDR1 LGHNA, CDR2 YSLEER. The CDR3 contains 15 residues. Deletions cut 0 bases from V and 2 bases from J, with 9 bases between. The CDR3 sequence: CASSQDGVSTDTQYF. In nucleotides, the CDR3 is TGCGCCAGCAGCCAAGATGGCGTTTCCACAGATACGCAGTATTTT.

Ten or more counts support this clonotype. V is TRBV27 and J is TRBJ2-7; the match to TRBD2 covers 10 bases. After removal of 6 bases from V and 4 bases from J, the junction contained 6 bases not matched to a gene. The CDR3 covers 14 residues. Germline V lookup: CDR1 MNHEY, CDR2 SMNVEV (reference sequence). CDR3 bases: TGTGCCAGCAGCATAGCGGGAGGCGGGTACGAGCAGTACTTC. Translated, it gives CASSIAGGGYEQYF.

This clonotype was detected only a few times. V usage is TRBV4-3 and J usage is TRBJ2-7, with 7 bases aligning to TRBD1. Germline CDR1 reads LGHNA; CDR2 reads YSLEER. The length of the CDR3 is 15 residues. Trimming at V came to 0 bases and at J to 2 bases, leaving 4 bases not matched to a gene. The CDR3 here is CASSQDPTGAYEQYF. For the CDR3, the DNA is TGCGCCAGCAGCCAAGATCCCACAGGGGCCTACGAGCAGTACTTC.

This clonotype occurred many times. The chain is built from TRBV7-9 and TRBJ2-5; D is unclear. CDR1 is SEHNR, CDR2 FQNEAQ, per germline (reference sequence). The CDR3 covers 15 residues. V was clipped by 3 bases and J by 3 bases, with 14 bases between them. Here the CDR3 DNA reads TGTGCCAGCAGCTTGTTTGGTGGTGGTAAAGAGACCCAGTACTTC. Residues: CASSLFGGGKETQYF.

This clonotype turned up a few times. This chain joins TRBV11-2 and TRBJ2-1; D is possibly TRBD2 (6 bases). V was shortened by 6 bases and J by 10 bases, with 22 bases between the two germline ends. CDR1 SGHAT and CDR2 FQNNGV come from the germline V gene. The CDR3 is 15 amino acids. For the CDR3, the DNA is TGTGCCAGCAGTTCCGGGGCCACTAGCCGAGAGGAGCAGTTCTTC. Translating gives CASSSGATSREEQFF.

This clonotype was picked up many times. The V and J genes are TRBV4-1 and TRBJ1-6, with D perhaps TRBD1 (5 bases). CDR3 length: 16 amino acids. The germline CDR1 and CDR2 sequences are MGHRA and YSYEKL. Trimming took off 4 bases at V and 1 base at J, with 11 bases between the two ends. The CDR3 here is CASSPRWGSYNSPLHF. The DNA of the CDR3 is TGCGCCAGCAGCCCTCGGTGGGGGTCCTATAATTCACCCCTCCACTTT.

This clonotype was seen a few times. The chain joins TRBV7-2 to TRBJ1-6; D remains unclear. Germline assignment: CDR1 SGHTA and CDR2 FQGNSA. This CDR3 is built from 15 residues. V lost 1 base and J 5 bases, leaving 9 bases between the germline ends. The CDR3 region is CASSLDRSNNSPLHF. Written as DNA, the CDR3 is TGTGCCAGCAGCTTAGACCGGAGTAATAATTCACCCCTCCACTTT.

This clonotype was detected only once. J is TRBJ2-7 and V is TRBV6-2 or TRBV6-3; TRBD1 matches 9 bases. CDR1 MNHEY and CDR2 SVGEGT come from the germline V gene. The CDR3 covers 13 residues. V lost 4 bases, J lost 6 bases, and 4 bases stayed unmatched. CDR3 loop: CASSSTGGGEQYF. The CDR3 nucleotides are TGTGCCAGCAGTTCTACAGGGGGCGGCGAGCAGTACTTC.

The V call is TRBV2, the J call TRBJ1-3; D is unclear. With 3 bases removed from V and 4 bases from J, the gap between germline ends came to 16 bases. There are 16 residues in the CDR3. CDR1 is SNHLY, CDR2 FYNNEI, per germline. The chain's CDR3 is CASSDTGLRYGNTIYF. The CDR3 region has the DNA TGTGCCAGCAGTGACACCGGGCTTCGTTACGGAAACACCATATATTTT.

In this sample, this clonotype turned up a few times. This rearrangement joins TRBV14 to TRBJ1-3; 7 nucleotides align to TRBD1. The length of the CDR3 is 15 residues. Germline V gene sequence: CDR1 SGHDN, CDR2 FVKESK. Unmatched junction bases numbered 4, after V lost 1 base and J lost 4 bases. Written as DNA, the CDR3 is TGTGCCAGCAGCCAAGCCGGGACAGCCGGAAACACCATATATTTT. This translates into CASSQAGTAGNTIYF. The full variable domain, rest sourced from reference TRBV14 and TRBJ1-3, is EAGVTQFPSHSVIEKGQTVTLRCDPISGHDNLYWYRRVMGKEIKFLLHFVKESKQDESGMPNNRFLAERTGGTYSTLKVQPAELEDSGVYFCASSQAGTAGNTIYFGEGSWLTVV.

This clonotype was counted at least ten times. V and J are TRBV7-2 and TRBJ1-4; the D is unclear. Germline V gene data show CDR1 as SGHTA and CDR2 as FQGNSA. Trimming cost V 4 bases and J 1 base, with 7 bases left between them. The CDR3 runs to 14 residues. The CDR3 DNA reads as TGTGCCAGCAGCTCTGGTGTAACTAATGAAAAACTGTTTTTT. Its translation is CASSSGVTNEKLFF.